The 5 T cell receptor beta chains reported below all come from one sample, sequenced in a study of cytomegalovirus exposure and HLA in healthy donors. PCR involved 60 Vbeta and 13 Jbeta primers. Repertoires were generated with immunoSEQ multiplex PCR, while TCRdb's copy carries only in-frame clones and drops some. The table shows roughly 190,000 clones, with around 82% occurring only once. The specimen sequenced was PBMCs. These receptors came from a man aged 18 to 29 in good health and CMV-seronegative.

The chain couples TRBV11-3 to TRBJ2-5, with TRBD2 matching 13 bases. The germline V gene encodes CDR1 SGHNT and CDR2 YENEEA. The CDR3 contains 15 residues. Germline trimming cut 5 bases from V and 2 bases from J; bases unmatched to any gene: 2. The CDR3 bases are TGTGCCAGCAGCATGGGACTAGCGGGGCAAGAGACCCAGTACTTC. This encodes CASSMGLAGQETQYF.

Turning to this clone: The same CDR3 is also encoded by other DNA sequences in this sample. V is TRBV2 and J is TRBJ1-5; D is possibly TRBD1 (5 bases). In germline, CDR1 is SNHLY, CDR2 FYNNEI. This CDR3 has 15 amino acids. The germline V and J ends were trimmed by 0 bases and 7 bases, with 13 bases remaining between them. The CDR3: CASSEARGAGQPQHF. The CDR3 region has the DNA TGTGCCAGCAGTGAAGCACGAGGGGCGGGACAGCCCCAGCATTTT.

The genes are TRBV6-1 and TRBJ1-6, with 11 bases aligning to TRBD1. The CDR3 runs to 14 residues. The germline V gene encodes CDR1 MNHNS and CDR2 SASEGT. V lost 1 base to trimming and J lost 10 bases; unmatched junction nucleotides: 0. CDR3: CASSEGTGGSPLHF. The CDR3 DNA is TGTGCCAGCAGTGAAGGGACAGGGGGCTCACCCCTCCACTTT.

The V call is TRBV5-1, the J call TRBJ2-5; no clear D. Trimming stripped 0 bases from V and 0 bases from J, with 9 bases between. This CDR3 comprises 15 residues. Germline V CDR1 and CDR2: SGHRS, YFSETQ. Written as DNA, the CDR3 is TGCGCCAGCAGCTTGGGGGTGGGCCACCAAGAGACCCAGTACTTC. This sequence encodes CASSLGVGHQETQYF.

The rearrangement links TRBV4-2 to TRBJ1-1; possible D gene TRBD1, 6 bases. This CDR3 contains 14 residues. V lost 4 bases, J lost 3 bases, and 12 bases lay in between. Germline V gives CDR1 LGHNA, CDR2 YNFKEQ. DNA for the CDR3: TGTGCCAGCAGCCGGGGACATGTGGACACTGAAGCTTTCTTT. Translation: CASSRGHVDTEAFF.